Below are 10 T cell receptor beta chains sequenced from a single sample in a study of OX40 agonist ivuxolimab in advanced cancers. Only in-frame clones appear in the TCRdb table, and some are missing; sequencing was by immunoSEQ multiplex PCR. The sample lists 62,000 or so clones, around nine tenths seen once, with over 2% in the top ten. The sample consisted of CD4+ or CD8+ T cells sorted from blood, taken in a trial of the OX40 agonist ivuxolimab. These receptors were obtained from an adult with an advanced solid tumor such as melanoma, head and neck, liver or kidney cancer.

J is TRBJ2-2 and V is TRBV4-1; 9 positions agree with TRBD1. The CDR3 runs to 15 residues. Germline loops: CDR1 MGHRA, CDR2 YSYEKL. After removal of 5 bases from V and 9 bases from J, the junction contained 10 bases not matched to a gene. CDR3 sequence reads: CASSAPGTGIRELFF. The CDR3 bases are TGCGCCAGCAGCGCTCCCGGGACAGGGATTAGGGAGCTGTTTTTT.

The chain has TRBV9 and TRBJ2-3; D gene ambiguous. V dropped 0 bases and J dropped 2 bases, with 10 bases sitting between them. The length of the CDR3 is 15 residues. Germline CDR1 is SGDLS and CDR2 is YYNGEE. The CDR3 reads CASSVAAGITDTQYF. CDR3 nucleotide sequence: TGTGCCAGCAGCGTAGCAGCCGGTATCACAGATACGCAGTATTTT.

The rearrangement uses TRBV28 and TRBJ1-4; 8 nucleotides agree with TRBD1. The germline V gene encodes CDR1 MDHEN and CDR2 SYDVKM. This CDR3 has 15 amino acids. Trimming removed 1 base from V and 8 bases from J; junction bases left unmatched: 6. The CDR3 DNA sequence: TGTGCCAGCAGTTTATTGTCAGGGGGCCGCGAAAAACTGTTTTTT. Protein sequence: CASSLLSGGREKLFF.

This chain links TRBV5-1 with TRBJ1-3; D may be TRBD1 (6 bases). The V and J ends lost 4 bases and 4 bases respectively, with 15 bases between them. The length of the CDR3 is 15 residues. Germline CDR1 reads SGHRS; CDR2 reads YFSETQ. Written as DNA, the CDR3 is TGCGCCAGCAGCCCTGAGATGGGGGGCGGAAACACCATATATTTT. It yields the protein CASSPEMGGGNTIYF.

The chain is built from TRBV6-5 and TRBJ2-7; D uncertain. Germline CDR1 reads MNHEY; CDR2 reads SVGAGI. V was clipped by 2 bases and J by 3 bases, with 14 bases between them. The CDR3 spans 15 residues. CDR3 DNA: TGTGCCAGCAGTTACAAGCAGTCGAACTACTACGAGCAGTACTTC. This sequence encodes CASSYKQSNYYEQYF.

This clone was detected only a few times. CDR3 in DNA: TGTGCCAGCAGCCAAGCCCGTTCACGGGGGGTGGCCGCCGAGCAGTACTTC. It encodes CASSQARSRGVAAEQYF. The chain has TRBV14 and TRBJ2-7; 7 bases align to TRBD2. The CDR3 is 17 amino acids. The ends lost 1 base at V and 6 bases at J; junction bases unmatched: 15. Germline values: CDR1 SGHDN, CDR2 FVKESK.

The chain combines TRBV11-2 with TRBJ2-7, with 8 bases aligning to TRBD1. Germline trimming cut 4 bases from V and 4 bases from J; bases unmatched to any gene: 15. Germline V gene lookup returns CDR1 SGHAT and CDR2 FQNNGV. The CDR3 is made up of 17 amino acids. The CDR3 DNA sequence: TGTGCCAGCAGCTCACTACGGACAGGGATTATTGGTTACGAGCAGTACTTC. Translation gives CASSSLRTGIIGYEQYF.

V is TRBV5-6 and J is TRBJ2-5, with no clear D. The length of the CDR3 is 13 residues. V lost 6 bases to trimming and J lost 0 bases, with 9 bases between them. Germline loops: CDR1 SGHDT, CDR2 YYEEEE. The CDR3 DNA sequence: TGTGCCAGCACCGGCACAAACCAAGAGACCCAGTACTTC. It yields the protein CASTGTNQETQYF.

The chain couples TRBV5-1 to TRBJ2-7; tentatively, D is TRBD2 (6 bases). This CDR3 has 14 residues. The germline V gene encodes CDR1 SGHRS and CDR2 YFSETQ. V lost 0 bases, J lost 3 bases, and 10 bases lay in between. The CDR3 sequence is CASSLGRGLYEQYF. The CDR3 DNA follows: TGCGCCAGCAGCTTGGGACGGGGACTCTACGAGCAGTACTTC.

CDR3 coding DNA: TGTGCCAGCAGCCCTGGGTCCGTTAATACGCAGTATTTT. The encoded protein is CASSPGSVNTQYF. J is TRBJ2-3 and V is TRBV14; D gene ambiguous. Trimming left V 4 bases short and J 7 bases short, with 12 bases between. The CDR3 has 13 residues. Germline-derived CDR1 and CDR2 are SGHDN and FVKESK.